The source of this T cell receptor (beta chain) is a study of cytomegalovirus exposure and HLA in healthy donors. Whole-study results and caveats: TCR beta V- and J-gene trimming was later associated with a missense DCLRE1C variant. Serostatus for CMV was the only available immune exposure information. Reports indicate that TCR beta sequences accurately predicted the HLA-A and HLA-B alleles of most subjects.

With V trimmed by 6 bases and J by 0 bases, 7 bases remained unmatched. Germline V gene lookup returns CDR1 SNHLY and CDR2 FYNNEI. This CDR3 has 16 amino acids. About this clone itself: The antigen is unknown.

Vbeta (60) and Jbeta (13) primers were used in the PCR. Repertoires were generated with immunoSEQ multiplex PCR, while TCRdb's copy carries only in-frame clones and drops some. In the table there are approximately 140,000 clones, about three quarters of which are singletons. The gene calls are TRBV2 and TRBJ1-5; TRBD1 matches 8 bases. Input material: PBMCs. The origin of this receptor is a female donor in good health and CMV-seronegative. The CDR3 here is CASRNGQGNSNQPQHF. The CDR3 DNA is TGTGCCAGCAGAAACGGACAGGGTAATAGCAATCAGCCCCAGCATTTT.